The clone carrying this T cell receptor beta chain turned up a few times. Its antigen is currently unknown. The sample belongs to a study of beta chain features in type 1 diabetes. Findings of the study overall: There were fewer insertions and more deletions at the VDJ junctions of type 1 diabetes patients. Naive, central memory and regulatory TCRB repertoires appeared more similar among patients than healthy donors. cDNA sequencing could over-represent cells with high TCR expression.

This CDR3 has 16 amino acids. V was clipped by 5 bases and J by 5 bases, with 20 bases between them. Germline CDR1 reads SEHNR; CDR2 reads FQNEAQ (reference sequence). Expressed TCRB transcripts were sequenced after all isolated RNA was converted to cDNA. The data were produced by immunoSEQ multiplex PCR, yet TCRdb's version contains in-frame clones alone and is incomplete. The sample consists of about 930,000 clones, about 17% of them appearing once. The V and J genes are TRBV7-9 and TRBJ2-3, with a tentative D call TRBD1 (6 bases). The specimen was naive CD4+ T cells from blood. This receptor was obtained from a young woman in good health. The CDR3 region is CASSRFRDIAGDTQYF. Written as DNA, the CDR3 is TGTGCCAGCAGCCGATTCCGGGACATAGCTGGAGATACGCAGTATTTT.